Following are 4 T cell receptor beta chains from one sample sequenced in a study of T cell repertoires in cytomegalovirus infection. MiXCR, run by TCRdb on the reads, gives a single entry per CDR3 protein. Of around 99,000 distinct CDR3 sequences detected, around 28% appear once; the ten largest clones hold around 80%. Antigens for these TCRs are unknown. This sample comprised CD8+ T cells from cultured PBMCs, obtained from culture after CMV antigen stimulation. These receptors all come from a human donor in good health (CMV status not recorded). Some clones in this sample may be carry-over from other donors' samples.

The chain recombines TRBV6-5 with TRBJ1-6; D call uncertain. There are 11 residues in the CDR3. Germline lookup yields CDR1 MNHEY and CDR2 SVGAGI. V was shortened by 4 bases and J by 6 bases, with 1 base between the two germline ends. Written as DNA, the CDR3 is TGTGCCAGCAGTTCTAATTCACCCCTCCACTTT. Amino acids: CASSSNSPLHF.

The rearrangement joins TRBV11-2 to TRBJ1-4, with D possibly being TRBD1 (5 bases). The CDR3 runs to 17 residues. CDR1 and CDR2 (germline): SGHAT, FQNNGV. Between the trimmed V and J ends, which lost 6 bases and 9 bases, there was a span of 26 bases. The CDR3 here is CASSLGNRGSRHQKLFF. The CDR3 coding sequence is TGTGCCAGCAGTCTAGGGAACCGGGGCTCGAGGCACCAAAAACTGTTTTTT.

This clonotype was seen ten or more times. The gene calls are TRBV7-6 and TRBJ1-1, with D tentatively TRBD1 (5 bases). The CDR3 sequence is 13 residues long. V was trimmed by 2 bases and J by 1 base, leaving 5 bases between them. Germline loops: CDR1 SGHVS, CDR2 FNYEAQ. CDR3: CASSLTGNTEAFF. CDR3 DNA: TGTGCCAGCAGCTTAACAGGGAACACTGAAGCTTTCTTT.

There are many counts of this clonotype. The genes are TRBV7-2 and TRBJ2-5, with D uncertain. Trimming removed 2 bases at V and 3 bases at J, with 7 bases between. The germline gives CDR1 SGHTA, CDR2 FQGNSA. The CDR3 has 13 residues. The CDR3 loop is CASSLWSEETQYF. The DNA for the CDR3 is TGTGCCAGCAGCTTATGGTCAGAAGAGACCCAGTACTTC.